The next 19 T cell receptor beta chains were all read from a single sample in a study of T cells in Graves' hyperthyroidism and ophthalmopathy. There were TCR beta CDR3 regions amplified from RNA transcripts. The HTBI primer set was used in a first-round RT-PCR of the TCR CDR3. TCRdb reprocessed the multiplex PCR reads with MiXCR, giving one entry per CDR3 protein. The data show some 560,000 distinct CDR3 sequences, approximately 15% seen once. The material sequenced was blood. The receptor source for this set is a woman aged 30 to 39 with Graves' hyperthyroidism.

The V call is TRBV5-5, the J call TRBJ2-7; unclear D gene. The germline gives CDR1 SGHKS, CDR2 YYEKEE (reference sequence). The CDR3 is made up of 15 amino acids. Trimming removed 1 base at V and 2 bases at J, with 13 bases between. In DNA, the CDR3 is TGTGCCAGCAGCTTGTATCACGGGCTGGCCTACGAGCAGTACTTC. Translation: CASSLYHGLAYEQYF.

The V gene is TRBV4-3, the J gene TRBJ1-4, with 7 bases identical to TRBD1. The CDR3 sequence is 15 residues long. J was trimmed by 4 bases and V by 3 bases; bases with no gene match: 5. Germline CDR1 and CDR2: LGHNA and YSLEER. The CDR3 loop is CASSQTGWDNEKLFF. CDR3 nucleotides: TGCGCCAGCAGCCAGACAGGGTGGGATAATGAAAAACTGTTTTTT.

This clonotype was found a few times. The J gene is TRBJ2-5, the V gene TRBV19, with 9 bases aligning to TRBD2. The trim removed 4 bases at V and 4 bases at J, leaving 7 bases unmatched. The CDR3 runs to 15 residues. In germline, CDR1 is LNHDA, CDR2 SQIVND (reference sequence). The chain's CDR3 is CASSTIAGVGETQYF. CDR3 bases: TGTGCCAGTAGTACTATAGCGGGAGTGGGAGAGACCCAGTACTTC.

J is TRBJ2-1 and V is TRBV6-1, with 7 nucleotides matching TRBD1. Germline trimming cut 6 bases from V and 5 bases from J; bases unmatched to any gene: 10. From germline, CDR1 is MNHNS and CDR2 SASEGT. This CDR3 is built from 15 residues. CDR3 coding DNA: TGTGCCAGCAGGGGTCGGGACAGAGCAAACAATGAGCAGTTCTTC. Its translation: CASRGRDRANNEQFF.

V usage is TRBV11-3 and J usage is TRBJ1-3, with a tentative D call TRBD1 (6 bases). Deletions cut 4 bases from V and 4 bases from J, with 14 bases between. The length of the CDR3 is 15 residues. Germline-derived CDR1 and CDR2 are SGHNT and YENEEA. CDR3 sequence reads: CASSYTTGNGNTIYF. For the CDR3, the DNA is TGTGCCAGCAGCTATACCACAGGGAACGGAAACACCATATATTTT.

This chain uses TRBV6-2 or TRBV6-3 with TRBJ2-3; 10 nucleotides agree with TRBD2. Germline V gives CDR1 MNHEY, CDR2 SVGEGT. V was pared by 11 bases and J by 1 base, with 6 bases of the junction left unmatched. The CDR3 loop spans 14 amino acids. This CDR3 reads CAAIAGGRTDTQYF. In DNA, the CDR3 is TGTGCCGCGATAGCGGGGGGCCGCACAGATACGCAGTATTTT.

The rearrangement joins TRBV29-1 to TRBJ1-4; TRBD1 agrees at 7 bases. V shed 6 bases and J 5 bases; nucleotides not matched to a gene: 9. The CDR3 is 14 residues long. CDR1 and CDR2 (germline): SQVTM, ANQGSEA. The CDR3 DNA reads TGCAGCGTCATTACCGGGACAGAAAATGAAAAACTGTTTTTT. The encoded protein is CSVITGTENEKLFF.

This clonotype was counted a few times. The chain has TRBV5-4 and TRBJ1-5; D perhaps matches TRBD1 (5 bases). Between the trimmed V and J ends, which lost 4 bases and 2 bases, there was a span of 16 bases. CDR1 SGHNT and CDR2 YYREEE come from the germline V gene (reference sequence). The CDR3 covers 16 residues. CDR3 DNA: TGTGCCAGCAGCCGCGGGGGGAGTGGGGGCAATCAGCCCCAGCATTTT. Residues: CASSRGGSGGNQPQHF. Together with reference TRBV5-4 and TRBJ1-5, the CDR3 gives the full variable domain: ETGVTQSPTHLIKTRGQQVTLRCSSQSGHNTVSWYQQALGQGPQFIFQYYREEENGRGNFPPRFSGLQFPNYSSELNVNALELDDSALYLCASSRGGSGGNQPQHFGDGTRLSIL.

In its sample, this clonotype was seen many times. This chain links TRBV7-9 with TRBJ1-2, with D hard to call. CDR1 is SEHNR, CDR2 FQNEAQ, per germline (reference sequence). The CDR3 has 13 amino acids. V lost 2 bases and J lost 3, with 7 bases in between. The CDR3 DNA reads TGTGCCAGCAGCTTATCTGAGTACTATGGCTACACCTTC. As protein: CASSLSEYYGYTF.

This clonotype was recorded many times. The chain recombines TRBV6-1 with TRBJ2-1; no firm D call. The V gene lost 6 bases and the J gene lost 0 bases, with 12 bases spanning the gap. Germline CDR1 and CDR2: MNHNS and SASEGT. The CDR3 sequence is 15 residues long. The CDR3 DNA sequence: TGTGCCAGCAGAAGACTGTTCAGCTCCTACAATGAGCAGTTCTTC. Its protein is CASRRLFSSYNEQFF.

This clonotype was observed many times. The genes are TRBV6-1 and TRBJ1-5, with a weak D call TRBD1 (6 bases). The germline V and J ends were trimmed by 6 bases and 6 bases, with 15 bases remaining between them. This CDR3 spans 14 amino acids. Per the germline V gene, CDR1 is MNHNS and CDR2 is SASEGT. The CDR3 is CASRQQGFGQPQHF. CDR3 DNA: TGTGCCAGCAGGCAACAGGGCTTCGGTCAGCCCCAGCATTTT.

At least ten counts were recorded for this clonotype. This chain connects TRBV30 to TRBJ2-7; weak D call: TRBD2 (6 bases). There are 13 residues in the CDR3. CDR1 is GTSNPN, CDR2 SVGIG, per germline (reference sequence). The V and J ends lost 2 bases and 3 bases respectively, with 11 bases between them. CDR3 sequence (DNA): TGTGCCTGGAGTCGGAGGGACCACTACGAGCAGTACTTC. As protein: CAWSRRDHYEQYF.

At least ten counts were recorded for this clonotype. V gene TRBV5-1 combines with J gene TRBJ2-1; D call uncertain. Germline V gene sequence: CDR1 SGHRS, CDR2 YFSETQ. The CDR3 spans 16 residues. The ends were cut back, 0 bases at V and 4 bases at J, with 14 bases in the middle. The CDR3 loop reads CASSLGLQAAYNEQFF. The CDR3 DNA is TGCGCCAGCAGCTTGGGCCTCCAAGCCGCATACAATGAGCAGTTCTTC.

The gene calls are TRBV7-3 and TRBJ1-1; no clear D. From germline, CDR1 is SGHTA and CDR2 FQGTGA. V was trimmed by 3 bases and J by 1 base, leaving 6 bases between them. The length of the CDR3 is 13 residues. Written as DNA, the CDR3 is TGTGCCAGCAGCTTTGAGCCGAACACTGAAGCTTTCTTT. Protein product: CASSFEPNTEAFF.

This rearrangement joins TRBV20-1 to TRBJ2-5; D tentatively reads TRBD1 or TRBD2 (7 bases each). From germline, CDR1 is DFQATT and CDR2 SNEGSKA (reference sequence). Trimming took off 4 bases at V and 5 bases at J, with 17 bases between the two ends. The length of the CDR3 is 14 residues. For the CDR3, the DNA is TGCAGTGCTATTAGCGGGCAGGGGGGGGAGACCCAGTACTTC. Protein: CSAISGQGGETQYF.

The table lists this clonotype with many counts. The chain combines TRBV20-1 with TRBJ2-1, with 9 bases lining up with TRBD2. Losses at the gene ends were 6 bases for V and 4 bases for J; bases not matched to a gene: 7. CDR3 length equals 14 residues. Germline loops: CDR1 DFQATT, CDR2 SNEGSKA (reference sequence). CDR3 loop: CSAALAGAYNEQFF. CDR3 sequence (DNA): TGCAGTGCAGCCTTAGCGGGAGCATACAATGAGCAGTTCTTC.

In its sample, this clonotype was seen a few times. The chain carries TRBV5-1 and TRBJ1-3; D is unresolved. The germline V gene encodes CDR1 SGHRS and CDR2 YFSETQ. Trimming removed 0 bases from V and 7 bases from J, with 11 bases in between. The CDR3 length is 14 residues. The CDR3: CASSLGPPRNTIYF. As DNA, the CDR3 is TGCGCCAGCAGCTTGGGACCTCCTCGGAACACCATATATTTT.

This clonotype was found many times. This sequence joins TRBV5-1 and TRBJ2-7; TRBD1 is a possible D gene (6 bases). From germline, CDR1 is SGHRS and CDR2 YFSETQ. V lost 0 bases to trimming and J lost 2 bases, with 9 bases between them. CDR3 size: 14 residues. The CDR3 spells CASSLAGEPYEQYF. The CDR3 DNA follows: TGCGCCAGCAGCTTGGCAGGGGAACCCTACGAGCAGTACTTC.

The sample holds many counts of this clonotype. The chain employs TRBV27 and TRBJ2-7, with 8 bases matching TRBD1. V shed 5 bases, J shed 2 bases, and the junction held 8 bases outside the gene matches. The germline V gene has CDR1 MNHEY and CDR2 SMNVEV (reference sequence). CDR3 size: 15 residues. The CDR3 DNA sequence: TGTGCCAGCAGTCCCAGGGGGCGAACCCCCTACGAGCAGTACTTC. Its translation: CASSPRGRTPYEQYF.